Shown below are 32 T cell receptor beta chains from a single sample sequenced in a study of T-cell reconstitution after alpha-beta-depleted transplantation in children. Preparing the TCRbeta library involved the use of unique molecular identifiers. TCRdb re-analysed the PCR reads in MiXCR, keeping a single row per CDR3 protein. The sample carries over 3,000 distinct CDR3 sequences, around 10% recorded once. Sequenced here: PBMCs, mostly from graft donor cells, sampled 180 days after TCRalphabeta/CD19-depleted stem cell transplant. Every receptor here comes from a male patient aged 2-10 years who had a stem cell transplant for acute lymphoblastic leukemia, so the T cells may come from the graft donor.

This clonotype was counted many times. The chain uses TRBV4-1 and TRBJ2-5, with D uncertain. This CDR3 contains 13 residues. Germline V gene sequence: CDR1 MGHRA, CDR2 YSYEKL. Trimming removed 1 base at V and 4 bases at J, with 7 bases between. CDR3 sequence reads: CASSQVERETQYF. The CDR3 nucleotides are TGCGCCAGCAGCCAAGTCGAAAGAGAGACCCAGTACTTC.

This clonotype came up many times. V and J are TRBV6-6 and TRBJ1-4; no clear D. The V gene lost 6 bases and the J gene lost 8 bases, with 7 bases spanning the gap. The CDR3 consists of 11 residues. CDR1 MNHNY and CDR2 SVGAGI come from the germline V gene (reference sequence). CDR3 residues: CASRVGEKLFF. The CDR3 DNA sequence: TGTGCCAGCAGGGTTGGGGAAAAACTGTTTTTT.

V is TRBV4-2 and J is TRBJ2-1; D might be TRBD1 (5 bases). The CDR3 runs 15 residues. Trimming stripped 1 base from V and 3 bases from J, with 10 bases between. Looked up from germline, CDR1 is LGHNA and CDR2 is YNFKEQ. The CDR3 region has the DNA TGTGCCAGCAGCCAAGCGAAGGGGATCTACAATGAGCAGTTCTTC. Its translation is CASSQAKGIYNEQFF.

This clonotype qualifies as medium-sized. DNA of the CDR3: TGTGCCAGCAGCCAAGATTTGGCGGGGCCTAGCACAGATACGCAGTATTTT. It is translated as CASSQDLAGPSTDTQYF. The V and J genes are TRBV14 and TRBJ2-3; weak D call: TRBD2 (6 bases). The V and J ends lost 0 bases and 0 bases respectively, with 13 bases between them. Germline V gene sequence: CDR1 SGHDN, CDR2 FVKESK. This CDR3 has 17 amino acids.

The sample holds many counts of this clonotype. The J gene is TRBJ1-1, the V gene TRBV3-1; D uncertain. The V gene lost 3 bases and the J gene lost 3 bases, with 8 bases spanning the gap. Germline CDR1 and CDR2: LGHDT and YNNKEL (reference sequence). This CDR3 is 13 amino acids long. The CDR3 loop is CASSQGWDTEAFF. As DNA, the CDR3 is TGTGCCAGCAGCCAGGGTTGGGACACTGAAGCTTTCTTT.

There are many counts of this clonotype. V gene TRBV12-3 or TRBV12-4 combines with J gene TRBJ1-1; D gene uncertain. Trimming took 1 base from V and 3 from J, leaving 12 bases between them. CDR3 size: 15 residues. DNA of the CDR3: TGTGCCAGCAGTTTAGTTGAAGCGTGGGACACTGAAGCTTTCTTT. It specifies CASSLVEAWDTEAFF.

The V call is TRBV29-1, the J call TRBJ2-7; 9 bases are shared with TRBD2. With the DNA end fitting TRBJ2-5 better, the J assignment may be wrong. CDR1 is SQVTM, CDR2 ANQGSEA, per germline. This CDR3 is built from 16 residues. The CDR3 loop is CSVEDRAGGPRETQYF. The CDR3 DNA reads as TGCAGCGTTGAAGATCGGGCGGGAGGGCCTCGGGAGACCCAGTACTTC.

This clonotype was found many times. In DNA, the CDR3 is TGCGCCAGCAGCTCAGGACCTAGCGGCCAACAAGAGACCCAGTACTTC. Its translation: CASSSGPSGQQETQYF. This chain uses TRBV5-1 with TRBJ2-5; 7 bases map to TRBD2. V was clipped by 3 bases and J by 2 bases; unmatched bases: 10. The CDR3 totals 16 residues. Per the germline V gene, CDR1 is SGHRS and CDR2 is YFSETQ. Filled out from reference TRBV5-1 and TRBJ2-5, the complete variable domain reads KAGVTQTPRYLIKTRGQQVTLSCSPISGHRSVSWYQQTPGQGLQFLFEYFSETQRNKGNFPGRFSGRQFSNSRSEMNVSTLELGDSALYLCASSSGPSGQQETQYFGPGTRLLVL.

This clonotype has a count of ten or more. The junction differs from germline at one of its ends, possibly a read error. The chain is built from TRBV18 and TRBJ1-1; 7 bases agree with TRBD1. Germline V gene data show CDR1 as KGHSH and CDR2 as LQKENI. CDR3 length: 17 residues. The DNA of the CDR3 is TGTGCCAGCTCACCACTCCATTCCTTCGACAGGGCTCTTCTGGCCCGATTT. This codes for CASSPLHSFDRALLARF.

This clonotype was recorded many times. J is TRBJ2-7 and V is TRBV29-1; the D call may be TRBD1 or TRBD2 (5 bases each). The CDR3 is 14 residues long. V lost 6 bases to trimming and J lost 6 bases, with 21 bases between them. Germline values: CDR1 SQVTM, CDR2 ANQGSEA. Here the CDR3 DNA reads TGCAGCGTGCCCATCCGGGTCACGGGGCCCGAGCAGTACTTC. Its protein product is CSVPIRVTGPEQYF.

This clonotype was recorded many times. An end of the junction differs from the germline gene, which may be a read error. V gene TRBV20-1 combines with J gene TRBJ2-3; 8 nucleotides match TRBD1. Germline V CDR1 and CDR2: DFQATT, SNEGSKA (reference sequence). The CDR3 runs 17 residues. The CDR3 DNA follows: TGCTGTGCTAGAGATCCACAGGGGGAAAGACCCACAGATACGCAGTATTTT. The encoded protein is CCARDPQGERPTDTQYF.

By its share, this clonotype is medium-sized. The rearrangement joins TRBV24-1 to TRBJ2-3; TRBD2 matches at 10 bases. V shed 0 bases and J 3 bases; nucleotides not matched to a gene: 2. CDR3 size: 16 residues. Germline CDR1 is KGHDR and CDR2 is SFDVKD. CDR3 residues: CATSDLQGLATDTQYF. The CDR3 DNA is TGTGCCACCAGTGATTTGCAGGGACTAGCGACAGATACGCAGTATTTT.

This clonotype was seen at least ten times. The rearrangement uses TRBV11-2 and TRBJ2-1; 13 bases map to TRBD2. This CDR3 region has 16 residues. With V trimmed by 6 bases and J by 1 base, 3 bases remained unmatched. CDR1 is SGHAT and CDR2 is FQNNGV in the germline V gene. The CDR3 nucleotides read TGTGCCAGCAGTTGGACTAGCGGGGGATCCTACAATGAGCAGTTCTTC. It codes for CASSWTSGGSYNEQFF.

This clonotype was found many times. The CDR3 nucleotides read TGTGCCAGCAGCCAACCTTTTAGCGGGAGGGGAGTTTCGGGGTACAATGAGCAGTTCTTC. This encodes CASSQPFSGRGVSGYNEQFF. The V gene is TRBV11-1, the J gene TRBJ2-1; TRBD2 aligns across 11 bases. After removal of 5 bases from V and 4 bases from J, the junction contained 19 bases not matched to a gene. The CDR3 is 20 amino acids. Germline V lookup: CDR1 SGHAT, CDR2 FQDESV (reference sequence).

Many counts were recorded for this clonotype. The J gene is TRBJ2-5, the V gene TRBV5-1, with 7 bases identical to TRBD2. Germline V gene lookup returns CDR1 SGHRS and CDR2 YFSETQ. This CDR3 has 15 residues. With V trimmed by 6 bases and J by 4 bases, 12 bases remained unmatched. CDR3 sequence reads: CASKGGSLEGETQYF. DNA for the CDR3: TGCGCCAGCAAAGGCGGGAGCCTAGAGGGAGAGACCCAGTACTTC.

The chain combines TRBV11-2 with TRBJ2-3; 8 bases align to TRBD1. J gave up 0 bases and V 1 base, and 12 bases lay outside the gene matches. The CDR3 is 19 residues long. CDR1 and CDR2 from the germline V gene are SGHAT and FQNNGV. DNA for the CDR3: TGTGCCAGCAGCTTAGTCGGGACAGGCGGTTTGCGAAGCACAGATACGCAGTATTTT. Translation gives CASSLVGTGGLRSTDTQYF.

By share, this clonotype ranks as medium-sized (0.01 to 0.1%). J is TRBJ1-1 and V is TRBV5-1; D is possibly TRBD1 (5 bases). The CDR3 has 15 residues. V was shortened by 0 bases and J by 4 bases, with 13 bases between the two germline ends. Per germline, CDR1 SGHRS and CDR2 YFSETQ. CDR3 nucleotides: TGCGCCAGCAGCTTGGCCTTAGTCGACAGCACTGAAGCTTTCTTT. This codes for CASSLALVDSTEAFF. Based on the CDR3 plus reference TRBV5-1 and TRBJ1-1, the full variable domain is KAGVTQTPRYLIKTRGQQVTLSCSPISGHRSVSWYQQTPGQGLQFLFEYFSETQRNKGNFPGRFSGRQFSNSRSEMNVSTLELGDSALYLCASSLALVDSTEAFFGQGTRLTVV.

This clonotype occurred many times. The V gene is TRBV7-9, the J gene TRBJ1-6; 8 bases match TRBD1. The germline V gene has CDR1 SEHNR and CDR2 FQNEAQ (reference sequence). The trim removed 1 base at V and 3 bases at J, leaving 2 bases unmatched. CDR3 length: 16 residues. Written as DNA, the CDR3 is TGTGCCAGCAGCTTAGGACAGGGGTTCTATAATTCACCCCTCCACTTT. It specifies CASSLGQGFYNSPLHF. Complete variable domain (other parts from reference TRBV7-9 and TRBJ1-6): DTGVSQNPRHKITKRGQNVTFRCDPISEHNRLYWYRQTLGQGPEFLTYFQNEAQLEKSRLLSDRFSAERPKGSFSTLEIQRTEQGDSAMYLCASSLGQGFYNSPLHFGNGTRLTVT.

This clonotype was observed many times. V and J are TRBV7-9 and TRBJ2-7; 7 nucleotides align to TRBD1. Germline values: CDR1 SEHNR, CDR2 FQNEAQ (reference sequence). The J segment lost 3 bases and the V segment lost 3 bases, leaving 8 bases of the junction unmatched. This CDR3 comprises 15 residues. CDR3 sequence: CASSFFRDRLYEQYF. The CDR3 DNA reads TGTGCCAGCAGCTTCTTTAGGGACAGACTCTACGAGCAGTACTTC.

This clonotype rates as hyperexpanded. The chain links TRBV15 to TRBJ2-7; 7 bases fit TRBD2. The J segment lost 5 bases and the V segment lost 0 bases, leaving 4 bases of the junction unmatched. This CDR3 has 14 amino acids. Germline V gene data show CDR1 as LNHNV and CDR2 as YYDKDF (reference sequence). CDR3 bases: TGTGCCACCAGCAGAGAGTTGGGAGGGCACGAGCAGTACTTC. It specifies CATSRELGGHEQYF.

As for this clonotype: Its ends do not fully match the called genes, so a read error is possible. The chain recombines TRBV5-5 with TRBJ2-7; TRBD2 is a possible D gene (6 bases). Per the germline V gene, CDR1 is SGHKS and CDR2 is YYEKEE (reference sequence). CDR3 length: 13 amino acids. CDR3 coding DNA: TGTGCCATCAGCCCCGGTGTGCGGGGCGAGCAGTACTTC. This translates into CAISPGVRGEQYF.

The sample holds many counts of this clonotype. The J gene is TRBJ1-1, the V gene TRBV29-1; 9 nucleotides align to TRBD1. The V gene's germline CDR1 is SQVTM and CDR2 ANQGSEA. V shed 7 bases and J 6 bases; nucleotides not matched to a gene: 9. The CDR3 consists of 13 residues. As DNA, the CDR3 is TGCAGCGCCACAGGGGGCAAGAGCGCTGAAGCTTTCTTT. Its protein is CSATGGKSAEAFF. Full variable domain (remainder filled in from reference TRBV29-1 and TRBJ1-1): SAVISQKPSRDICQRGTSLTIQCQVDSQVTMMFWYRQQPGQSLTLIATANQGSEATYESGFVIDKFPISRPNLTFSTLTVSNMSPEDSSIYLCSATGGKSAEAFFGQGTRLTVV.

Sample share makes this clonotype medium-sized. For the CDR3, the DNA is TGTGCCAGCAGACCGACAGGGGGTCAAGAGACCCAGTACTTC. This translates into CASRPTGGQETQYF. This chain links TRBV12-3 or TRBV12-4 with TRBJ2-5; 9 bases are shared with TRBD1. CDR3 length equals 14 residues. V lost 6 bases, J lost 2 bases, and 4 bases stayed unmatched.

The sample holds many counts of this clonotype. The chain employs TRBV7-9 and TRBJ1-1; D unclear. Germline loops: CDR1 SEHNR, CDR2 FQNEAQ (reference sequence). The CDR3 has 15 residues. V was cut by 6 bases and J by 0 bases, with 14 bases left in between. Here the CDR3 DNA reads TGTGCCAGCAGAAAAGTCGGCAGATTGAACACTGAAGCTTTCTTT. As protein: CASRKVGRLNTEAFF. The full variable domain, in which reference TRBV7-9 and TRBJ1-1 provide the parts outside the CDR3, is DTGVSQNPRHKITKRGQNVTFRCDPISEHNRLYWYRQTLGQGPEFLTYFQNEAQLEKSRLLSDRFSAERPKGSFSTLEIQRTEQGDSAMYLCASRKVGRLNTEAFFGQGTRLTVV.

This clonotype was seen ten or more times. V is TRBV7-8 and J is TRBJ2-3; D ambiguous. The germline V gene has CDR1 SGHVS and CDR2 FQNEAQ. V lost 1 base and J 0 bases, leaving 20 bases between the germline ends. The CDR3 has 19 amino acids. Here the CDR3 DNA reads TGTGCCAGCAGCTTAGGCTCAGTCGACGGTTCGTTTAGCACAGATACGCAGTATTTT. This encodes CASSLGSVDGSFSTDTQYF.

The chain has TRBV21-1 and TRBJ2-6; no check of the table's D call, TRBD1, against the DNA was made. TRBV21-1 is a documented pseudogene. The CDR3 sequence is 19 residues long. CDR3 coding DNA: TGTGCCAGCAGCAAAGATAGGGCAGGGAAGAGCTCTGGGGCCAACGTCCTGACTTTC. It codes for CASSKDRAGKSSGANVLTF.

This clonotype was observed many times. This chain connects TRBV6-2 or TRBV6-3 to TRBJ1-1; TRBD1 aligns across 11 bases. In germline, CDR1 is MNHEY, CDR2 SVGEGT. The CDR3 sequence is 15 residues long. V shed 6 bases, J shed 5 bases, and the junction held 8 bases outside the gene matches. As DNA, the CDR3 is TGTGCCAGCAGGGGACAGGGGGTTGCAGGGACTGAAGCTTTCTTT. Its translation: CASRGQGVAGTEAFF.

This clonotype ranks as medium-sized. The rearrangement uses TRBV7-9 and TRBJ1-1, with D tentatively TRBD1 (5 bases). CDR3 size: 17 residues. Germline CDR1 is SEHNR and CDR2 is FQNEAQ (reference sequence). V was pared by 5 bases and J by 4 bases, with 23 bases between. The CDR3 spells CASSPSFGGYGSTEAFF. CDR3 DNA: TGTGCCAGCAGCCCCAGTTTCGGGGGTTATGGTTCCACTGAAGCTTTCTTT.

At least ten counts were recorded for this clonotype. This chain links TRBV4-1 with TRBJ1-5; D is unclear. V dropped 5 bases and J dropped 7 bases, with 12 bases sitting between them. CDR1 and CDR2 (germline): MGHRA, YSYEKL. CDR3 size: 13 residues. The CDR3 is CASSYQASQPQHF. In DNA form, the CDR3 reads TGCGCCAGCAGCTACCAAGCGAGCCAGCCCCAGCATTTT.

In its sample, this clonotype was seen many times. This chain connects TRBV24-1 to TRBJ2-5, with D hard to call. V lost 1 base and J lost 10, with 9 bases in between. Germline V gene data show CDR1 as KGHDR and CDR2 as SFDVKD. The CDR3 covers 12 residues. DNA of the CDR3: TGTGCCACCAGTGATTTACTTGGGGTCCAGTACTTC. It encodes CATSDLLGVQYF.

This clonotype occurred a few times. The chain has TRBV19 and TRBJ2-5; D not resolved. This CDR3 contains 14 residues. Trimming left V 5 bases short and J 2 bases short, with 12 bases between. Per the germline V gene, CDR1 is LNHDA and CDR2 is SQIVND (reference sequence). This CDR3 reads CASSPRIGQETQYF. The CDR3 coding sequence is TGTGCCAGTAGTCCTAGAATAGGACAAGAGACCCAGTACTTC. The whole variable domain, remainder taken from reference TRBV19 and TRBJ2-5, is DGGITQSPKYLFRKEGQNVTLSCEQNLNHDAMYWYRQDPGQGLRLIYYSQIVNDFQKGDIAEGYSVSREKKESFPLTVTSAQKNPTAFYLCASSPRIGQETQYFGPGTRLLVL.

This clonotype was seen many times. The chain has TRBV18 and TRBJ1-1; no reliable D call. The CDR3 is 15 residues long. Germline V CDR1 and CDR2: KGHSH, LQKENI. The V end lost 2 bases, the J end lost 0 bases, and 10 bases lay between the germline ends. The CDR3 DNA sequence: TGTGCCAGCTCACCAATCGAGATAATGAACACTGAAGCTTTCTTT. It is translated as CASSPIEIMNTEAFF.